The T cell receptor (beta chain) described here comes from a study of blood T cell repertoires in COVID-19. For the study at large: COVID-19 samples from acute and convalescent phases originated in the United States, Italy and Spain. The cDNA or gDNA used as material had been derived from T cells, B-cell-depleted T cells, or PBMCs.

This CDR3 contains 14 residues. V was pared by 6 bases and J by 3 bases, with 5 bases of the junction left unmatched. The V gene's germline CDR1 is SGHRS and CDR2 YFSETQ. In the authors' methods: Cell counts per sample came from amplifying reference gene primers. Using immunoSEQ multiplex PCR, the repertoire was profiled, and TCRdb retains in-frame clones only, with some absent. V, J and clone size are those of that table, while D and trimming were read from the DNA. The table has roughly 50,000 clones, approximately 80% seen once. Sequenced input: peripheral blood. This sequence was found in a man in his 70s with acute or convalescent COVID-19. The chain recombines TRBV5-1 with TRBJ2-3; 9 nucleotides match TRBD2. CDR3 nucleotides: TGCGCCAGCAAGTTTGCGGGAGGGACAGATACGCAGTATTTT. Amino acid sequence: CASKFAGGTDTQYF.